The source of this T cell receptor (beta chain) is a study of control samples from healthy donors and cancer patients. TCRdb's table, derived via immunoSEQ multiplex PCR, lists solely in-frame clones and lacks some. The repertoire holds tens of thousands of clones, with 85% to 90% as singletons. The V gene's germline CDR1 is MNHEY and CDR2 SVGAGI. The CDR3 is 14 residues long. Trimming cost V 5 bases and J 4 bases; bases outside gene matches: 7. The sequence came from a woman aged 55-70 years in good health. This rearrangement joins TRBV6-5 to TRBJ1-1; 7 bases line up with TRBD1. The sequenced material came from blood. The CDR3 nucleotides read TGTGCCAGCAGTCCCCGACAGGGAACCACTGAAGCTTTCTTT. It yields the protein CASSPRQGTTEAFF.